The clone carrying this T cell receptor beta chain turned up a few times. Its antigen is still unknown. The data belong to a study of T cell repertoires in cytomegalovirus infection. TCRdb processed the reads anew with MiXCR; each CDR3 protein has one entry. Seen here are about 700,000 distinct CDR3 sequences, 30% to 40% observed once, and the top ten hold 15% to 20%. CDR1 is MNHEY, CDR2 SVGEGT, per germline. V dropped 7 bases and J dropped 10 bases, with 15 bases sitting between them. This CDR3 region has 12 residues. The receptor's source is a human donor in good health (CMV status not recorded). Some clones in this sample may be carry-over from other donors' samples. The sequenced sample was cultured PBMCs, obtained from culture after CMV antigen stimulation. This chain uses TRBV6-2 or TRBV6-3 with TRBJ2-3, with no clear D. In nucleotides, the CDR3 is TGTGCCAGCACCGCTACTTGGACGCCGCAGTATTTT. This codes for CASTATWTPQYF.